One sample yielded the 23 T cell receptor beta chains listed below, sequenced in a study of blood T cell repertoires in COVID-19. Assay used: immunoSEQ multiplex PCR; TCRdb lists only in-frame clones, some missing. The sample holds around 250,000 clones, more than 75% seen once. Specimen: PBMCs or T cells enriched from blood (not recorded which). The receptors derive from a woman in her 50s who had been exposed to COVID-19.

The J gene is TRBJ1-1, the V gene TRBV28; TRBD1 matches 7 bases. Germline assignment: CDR1 MDHEN and CDR2 SYDVKM. The V gene end was trimmed by 6 bases and the J gene end by 11 bases; junction bases not matched to a gene: 18. There are 15 residues in the CDR3. The CDR3 region has the DNA TGTGCCAGCAGGCCCGCTCAGGGGGACCGACCGGAGGCTTTCTTT. It translates to CASRPAQGDRPEAFF.

V and J are TRBV19 and TRBJ2-7, with D perhaps matching TRBD2 (5 bases). The CDR3 sequence is 14 residues long. Trimming shortened V by 1 base and J by 3 bases, and 10 bases separated the two germline ends. Germline values: CDR1 LNHDA, CDR2 SQIVND (reference sequence). The CDR3, as DNA: TGTGCCAGTAGTATAGCAGCGGCCTACTACGAGCAGTACTTC. It is translated as CASSIAAAYYEQYF.

CDR3 sequence (DNA): TGTGCCAGCGAGGGGAGGCTTGGCTACACCTTC. Translating it yields CASEGRLGYTF. The chain couples TRBV28 to TRBJ1-2; maybe TRBD1 (5 bases). V lost 8 bases and J lost 7, with 11 bases in between. The CDR3 is made up of 11 amino acids. Germline-derived CDR1 and CDR2 are MDHEN and SYDVKM.

The chain uses TRBV12-3 or TRBV12-4 and TRBJ2-7, with D possibly being TRBD1 (6 bases). The CDR3 extends over 12 amino acids. The V gene lost 6 bases and the J gene lost 9 bases, with 15 bases spanning the gap. CDR3 DNA sequence: TGTGCCAGCAGATCGACAGGTGGAGGGCAGTACTTC. Protein sequence: CASRSTGGGQYF.

The V and J genes are TRBV29-1 and TRBJ1-2, with a weak D call TRBD1 (6 bases). Germline CDR1 is SQVTM and CDR2 is ANQGSEA. The length of the CDR3 is 15 residues. V lost 5 bases and J 4 bases, leaving 20 bases between the germline ends. The CDR3 sequence: CSVPAPGVLGYGYTF. Here the CDR3 DNA reads TGCAGCGTTCCTGCACCAGGGGTTCTAGGCTATGGCTACACCTTC.

The chain is built from TRBV7-6 and TRBJ2-2; unclear D gene. Germline V lookup: CDR1 SGHVS, CDR2 FNYEAQ. The CDR3 is made up of 14 amino acids. V was clipped by 0 bases and J by 5 bases, with 7 bases between them. CDR3 DNA: TGTGCCAGCAGCTTAGCGGCACCGACCGGGGAGCTGTTTTTT. This translates into CASSLAAPTGELFF.

The V call is TRBV19, the J call TRBJ1-3; D gene unclear. The V and J ends lost 3 bases and 0 bases respectively, with 12 bases between them. The CDR3 has 16 amino acids. Per germline, CDR1 LNHDA and CDR2 SQIVND (reference sequence). CDR3 nucleotides: TGTGCCAGTAGTATGGGCAGATACGACTCTGGAAACACCATATATTTT. Residues: CASSMGRYDSGNTIYF. The whole variable domain, filled in from reference TRBV19 and TRBJ1-3, reads DGGITQSPKYLFRKEGQNVTLSCEQNLNHDAMYWYRQDPGQGLRLIYYSQIVNDFQKGDIAEGYSVSREKKESFPLTVTSAQKNPTAFYLCASSMGRYDSGNTIYFGEGSWLTVV.

This clone was seen only once. The V and J genes are TRBV11-3 and TRBJ2-1; D possibly corresponds to TRBD2 (6 bases). The CDR3 extends over 16 amino acids. Per the germline V gene, CDR1 is SGHNT and CDR2 is YENEEA. Trimming removed 0 bases from V and 0 bases from J, with 9 bases in between. The CDR3 is CASSLDAGSSYNEQFF. CDR3 DNA: TGTGCCAGCAGCTTAGATGCCGGGAGCTCCTACAATGAGCAGTTCTTC.

This clone has just one count. The chain is built from TRBV29-1 and TRBJ1-1, with D tentatively TRBD1 (5 bases). CDR3 length: 14 amino acids. Trimming took 2 bases from V and 0 from J, leaving 10 bases between them. CDR1 is SQVTM, CDR2 ANQGSEA, per germline. In DNA form, the CDR3 reads TGCAGCGTTGAAACAAGGGGCATGAACACTGAAGCTTTCTTT. Protein sequence: CSVETRGMNTEAFF.

The V call is TRBV30, the J call TRBJ2-1, with TRBD2 as a possible D gene (6 bases). Germline assignment: CDR1 GTSNPN and CDR2 SVGIG (reference sequence). The V end was cut by 0 bases, the J end by 6 bases, with 15 bases between. This CDR3 region has 15 residues. The CDR3 here is CAWSVQAGRGNEQFF. CDR3 coding DNA: TGTGCCTGGAGTGTACAAGCGGGTAGGGGCAATGAGCAGTTCTTC.

V is TRBV27 and J is TRBJ2-3; 7 bases map to TRBD2. Germline trimming cut 5 bases from V and 8 bases from J; bases unmatched to any gene: 10. Per germline, CDR1 MNHEY and CDR2 SMNVEV (reference sequence). The CDR3 totals 14 residues. The CDR3 DNA reads TGTGCCAGCAGTGGGGGGACGGGGGGAGCTACGCAGTATTTT. Protein sequence: CASSGGTGGATQYF.

The CDR3 DNA reads TGTGCCAGCAGTCTCTTTGGGGACAGGGGAGGGCAAGACTATGGCTACACCTTC. Its protein product is CASSLFGDRGGQDYGYTF. The chain couples TRBV28 to TRBJ1-2; TRBD1 agrees at 10 bases. CDR3 length: 18 amino acids. Unmatched junction bases numbered 15, after V lost 5 bases and J lost 3 bases. CDR1 is MDHEN, CDR2 SYDVKM, per germline.

The gene calls are TRBV19 and TRBJ2-5; TRBD2 matches 11 bases. The CDR3 runs 18 residues. V gave up 1 base and J gave up 0 bases; unmatched junction bases: 7. Germline values: CDR1 LNHDA, CDR2 SQIVND (reference sequence). The CDR3 sequence: CASSIVLAGAGYQETQYF. The CDR3 bases are TGTGCCAGTAGTATAGTACTAGCGGGGGCCGGGTACCAAGAGACCCAGTACTTC.

The V call is TRBV2, the J call TRBJ1-2, with TRBD1 matching 11 bases. CDR3 length equals 14 residues. The junction had 8 bases not matched to a gene; V was cut back by 6 bases and J by 8 bases. Germline V gene sequence: CDR1 SNHLY, CDR2 FYNNEI. In DNA form, the CDR3 reads TGTGCCAGCAGCACCGGACAGGGGGCCTTAGGCTACACCTTC. Translated: CASSTGQGALGYTF. Full variable domain (remainder filled in from reference TRBV2 and TRBJ1-2): EPEVTQTPSHQVTQMGQEVILRCVPISNHLYFYWYRQILGQKVEFLVSFYNNEISEKSEIFDDQFSVERPDGSNFTLKIRSTKLEDSAMYFCASSTGQGALGYTFGSGTRLTVV.

The chain employs TRBV6-6 and TRBJ2-3; maybe TRBD2 (6 bases). V lost 6 bases and J 0 bases, leaving 10 bases between the germline ends. The CDR3 sequence is 14 residues long. The germline gives CDR1 MNHNY, CDR2 SVGAGI (reference sequence). DNA for the CDR3: TGTGCCAGCAGCCTGGGACTTAGCACAGATACGCAGTATTTT. Protein: CASSLGLSTDTQYF.

The chain employs TRBV9 and TRBJ1-4; possible D gene TRBD1, 6 bases. Germline lookup yields CDR1 SGDLS and CDR2 YYNGEE. Trimming shortened V by 7 bases and J by 4 bases, and 14 bases separated the two germline ends. The CDR3 has 14 residues. CDR3 sequence (DNA): TGTGCCAGCGCACAGGACAGCGTTAATGAAAAACTGTTTTTT. Protein product: CASAQDSVNEKLFF.

V gene TRBV30 combines with J gene TRBJ1-1, with TRBD1 matching 9 bases. Germline V lookup: CDR1 GTSNPN, CDR2 SVGIG (reference sequence). Trimming at V came to 5 bases and at J to 5 bases, leaving 12 bases not matched to a gene. The CDR3 has 15 residues. The CDR3: CAWSGGGQGGTEAFF. The CDR3 region has the DNA TGTGCCTGGTCCGGAGGGGGACAGGGTGGAACTGAAGCTTTCTTT.

The V call is TRBV7-2, the J call TRBJ1-5; D unresolved. Trimming stripped 3 bases from V and 0 bases from J, with 12 bases between. CDR1 and CDR2 from the germline V gene are SGHTA and FQGNSA. The CDR3 contains 16 residues. The CDR3 region is CASSFSRSHSNQPQHF. CDR3 sequence (DNA): TGTGCCAGCAGCTTTAGCCGGAGTCATAGCAATCAGCCCCAGCATTTT.

The V call is TRBV7-2, the J call TRBJ1-5; D is unresolved. V was cut by 2 bases and J by 8 bases, with 7 bases left in between. The CDR3 extends over 12 amino acids. CDR1 and CDR2 (germline): SGHTA, FQGNSA. The CDR3 DNA sequence: TGTGCCAGCAGCTTAAGAGGGAAGCCCCAGCATTTT. Protein: CASSLRGKPQHF.

The gene calls are TRBV7-2 and TRBJ1-2, with D uncertain. CDR1 and CDR2 (germline): SGHTA, FQGNSA. V was shortened by 2 bases and J by 5 bases, with 9 bases between the two germline ends. The CDR3 is 13 residues long. The CDR3 region is CASSLLSPYGYTF. CDR3 nucleotides: TGTGCCAGCAGCTTATTGTCCCCTTATGGCTACACCTTC.

This chain links TRBV27 with TRBJ2-2; D remains ambiguous. The CDR3 is made up of 14 amino acids. V was trimmed by 7 bases and J by 4 bases, leaving 13 bases between them. CDR1 MNHEY and CDR2 SMNVEV come from the germline V gene (reference sequence). The CDR3 region is CASTPGRLTGELFF. DNA of the CDR3: TGTGCCAGCACCCCGGGTAGACTCACCGGGGAGCTGTTTTTT.

The genes are TRBV5-1 and TRBJ2-3; D not certain. The CDR3 has 15 amino acids. V was clipped by 0 bases and J by 0 bases, with 8 bases between them. Germline lookup yields CDR1 SGHRS and CDR2 YFSETQ. The CDR3 sequence is CASSLEQSSTDTQYF. The CDR3, as DNA: TGCGCCAGCAGCTTGGAACAGTCTAGCACAGATACGCAGTATTTT.

The CDR3, as DNA: TGTGCCAGCAGTTTCGCATCTCCGGGACAGGGGAGAGAGCAGTACTTC. As protein: CASSFASPGQGREQYF. V is TRBV27 and J is TRBJ2-7; 10 bases match TRBD1. Losses at the gene ends were 3 bases for V and 7 bases for J; bases not matched to a gene: 12. The CDR3 consists of 16 residues. CDR1 and CDR2 from the germline V gene are MNHEY and SMNVEV (reference sequence).